Listed here is a single T cell receptor (beta chain). These data originate in a study of cytomegalovirus exposure and HLA in healthy donors. The PCR was carried out with 60 Vbeta primers and 13 Jbeta primers. TCRdb keeps only in-frame clones here, not all; method: immunoSEQ multiplex PCR. The sample records about 130,000 clones, approximately 75% being singletons. CDR3 length: 11 residues. V dropped 4 bases and J dropped 7 bases, with 11 bases sitting between them. Germline V gene lookup returns CDR1 DFQATT and CDR2 SNEGSKA (reference sequence). The TCR sequence derives from a middle-aged woman in good health and CMV-seropositive. The chain uses TRBV20-1 and TRBJ2-7; unclear D gene. The sample taken for sequencing was PBMCs. DNA of the CDR3: TGCAGTGCTATGACCCCCGGGGAGCAGTACTTC. Protein sequence: CSAMTPGEQYF.